The 30 T cell receptor beta chains reported below all come from one sample, sequenced in a study of blood T cell repertoires in COVID-19. Only in-frame clones appear in the TCRdb table, and some are missing; sequencing was by immunoSEQ multiplex PCR. The data contain 350,000 to 400,000 clones, 88% of them singletons. Sequencing was carried out using PBMCs or T cells enriched from blood (not recorded which). The source of these receptors is a woman aged 18 to 35 who had recovered from COVID-19.

The rearrangement links TRBV29-1 to TRBJ1-1; the match to TRBD1 covers 7 bases. Trimming at V came to 7 bases and at J to 6 bases, leaving 11 bases not matched to a gene. Per the germline V gene, CDR1 is SQVTM and CDR2 is ANQGSEA. This CDR3 is 13 amino acids long. CDR3 in DNA: TGCAGCGCCATGGGACAGCCAGAGGCTGAAGCTTTCTTT. Protein: CSAMGQPEAEAFF.

This clone was recorded a few times. The genes are TRBV6-1 and TRBJ2-5; 9 bases agree with TRBD1. CDR1 is MNHNS, CDR2 SASEGT, per germline. J lost 4 bases, V lost 2 bases, and 11 bases had no gene match. The CDR3 sequence is 17 residues long. The CDR3 loop is CASSEIPPGQGGETQYF. The CDR3 DNA reads TGTGCCAGCAGTGAAATACCCCCGGGACAGGGCGGAGAGACCCAGTACTTC.

This chain joins TRBV11-2 and TRBJ1-3; D gene unclear. V was cut by 6 bases and J by 4 bases, with 22 bases left in between. Germline values: CDR1 SGHAT, CDR2 FQNNGV. This CDR3 region has 17 residues. Here the CDR3 DNA reads TGTGCCAGCAGTTACTCCAAACTAAGACTCTGGGGAAACACCATATATTTT. It codes for CASSYSKLRLWGNTIYF.

J is TRBJ1-4 and V is TRBV19; D unclear. Trimming shortened V by 7 bases and J by 8 bases, and 23 bases separated the two germline ends. The CDR3 extends over 16 amino acids. Germline values: CDR1 LNHDA, CDR2 SQIVND (reference sequence). In DNA form, the CDR3 reads TGTGCCAGTACCTACCCCTGGGCCGGCCGCCGGGAAAAACTGTTTTTT. Protein: CASTYPWAGRREKLFF.

This clone has more than one count but fewer than ten. The chain combines TRBV15 with TRBJ2-7, with D possibly TRBD2 on 6 matching bases. Germline V gene data show CDR1 as LNHNV and CDR2 as YYDKDF (reference sequence). The V and J ends lost 3 bases and 5 bases respectively, with 14 bases between them. CDR3 length: 14 residues. The CDR3 loop is CATSSGTPLHEQYF. For the CDR3, the DNA is TGTGCCACCAGCAGCGGGACTCCTCTCCACGAGCAGTACTTC.

The chain combines TRBV6-5 with TRBJ2-3, with D perhaps matching TRBD1 (5 bases). The CDR3 contains 14 residues. With 1 base removed from V and 7 bases from J, the gap between germline ends came to 12 bases. The germline V gene has CDR1 MNHEY and CDR2 SVGAGI. CDR3 amino acids: CASSYFQGTNTQYF. In nucleotides, the CDR3 is TGTGCCAGCAGTTACTTCCAGGGAACGAATACGCAGTATTTT.

This sequence joins TRBV5-1 and TRBJ2-3; D might be TRBD2 (7 bases). The ends were cut back, 0 bases at V and 3 bases at J, with 17 bases in the middle. Germline V gene sequence: CDR1 SGHRS, CDR2 YFSETQ. The CDR3 contains 17 residues. The CDR3, as DNA: TGCGCCAGCAGCTTGGAGGTCGGGGGGCGACTGACAGATACGCAGTATTTT. Its protein product is CASSLEVGGRLTDTQYF.

This clone was counted once. The chain combines TRBV25-1 with TRBJ1-6; TRBD1 aligns across 7 bases. Germline V gene data show CDR1 as MGHDK and CDR2 as SYGVNS. The junction had 4 bases not matched to a gene; V was cut back by 4 bases and J by 7 bases. The CDR3 has 14 residues. The CDR3 reads CASSAGTVNSPLHF. Here the CDR3 DNA reads TGTGCCAGCAGTGCCGGGACAGTCAATTCACCCCTCCACTTT.

The chain uses TRBV6-5 and TRBJ1-1, with D possibly matching TRBD1 (5 bases). This CDR3 is built from 15 residues. Germline CDR1 reads MNHEY; CDR2 reads SVGAGI. V lost 0 bases and J lost 4, with 12 bases in between. The CDR3 bases are TGTGCCAGCAGTTACTCTATCGGGGGATTCACTGAAGCTTTCTTT. Its translation: CASSYSIGGFTEAFF.

This rearrangement joins TRBV27 to TRBJ2-1; maybe TRBD1 (5 bases). This CDR3 region has 16 residues. Germline CDR1 reads MNHEY; CDR2 reads SMNVEV (reference sequence). Trimming pared 0 bases from V and 0 bases from J, leaving 9 bases between. CDR3 amino acids: CASSLSPGISYNEQFF. The CDR3 coding sequence is TGTGCCAGCAGTTTATCTCCAGGGATCTCCTACAATGAGCAGTTCTTC.

A single count supports this clone. This chain uses TRBV7-6 with TRBJ2-3; 8 positions match TRBD2. The CDR3 is 15 amino acids. With V trimmed by 2 bases and J by 4 bases, 5 bases remained unmatched. The germline V gene has CDR1 SGHVS and CDR2 FNYEAQ. CDR3 sequence (DNA): TGTGCCAGCAGCTTAACGGGGGGGGACTCAGATACGCAGTATTTT. It codes for CASSLTGGDSDTQYF.

In this sample, this clone turned up a few times. The DNA of the CDR3 is TGTGCCAGCAGTTCTACGCTCACTGAAGCTTTCTTT. It yields the protein CASSSTLTEAFF. The chain carries TRBV6-5 and TRBJ1-1; D call uncertain. CDR1 is MNHEY, CDR2 SVGAGI, per germline. CDR3 size: 12 residues. Trimming removed 4 bases from V and 4 bases from J, with 7 bases in between.

This clone was counted a single time. The rearrangement links TRBV13 to TRBJ1-6; perhaps TRBD1 as D (5 bases). V gave up 5 bases and J gave up 1 base, with 9 bases separating them. Germline CDR1 PRHDT, CDR2 FYEKMQ (reference sequence). The CDR3 consists of 15 residues. This chain's CDR3 is CASSPGGSYNSPLHF. In DNA, the CDR3 is TGTGCCAGCAGCCCCGGGGGATCCTATAATTCACCCCTCCACTTT.

This clone was picked up one time. The chain carries TRBV7-3 and TRBJ1-2; D might be TRBD1 (5 bases). Per the germline V gene, CDR1 is SGHTA and CDR2 is FQGTGA. CDR3 size: 15 residues. The V end was cut by 5 bases, the J end by 2 bases, with 15 bases between. This chain's CDR3 is CASSPQGGLNYGYTF. CDR3 DNA: TGTGCCAGCAGCCCGCAGGGTGGCCTCAACTATGGCTACACCTTC.

This chain uses TRBV7-6 with TRBJ2-5, with 9 nucleotides matching TRBD1. The CDR3 is made up of 16 amino acids. V dropped 2 bases and J dropped 5; count of bases not matched to a gene: 9. The germline CDR1 and CDR2 sequences are SGHVS and FNYEAQ. The DNA of the CDR3 is TGTGCCAGCAGCTTATCTTCTGGGACAGGGAGGGAGACCCAGTACTTC. This encodes CASSLSSGTGRETQYF. The whole variable domain, remainder taken from reference TRBV7-6 and TRBJ2-5, is GAGVSQSPRYKVTKRGQDVALRCDPISGHVSLYWYRQALGQGPEFLTYFNYEAQQDKSGLPNDRFSAERPEGSISTLTIQRTEQRDSAMYRCASSLSSGTGRETQYFGPGTRLLVL.

Within the sample, this clone is medium-sized (0.01 to 0.1%). V is TRBV5-4 and J is TRBJ1-2; D unclear. Germline V gives CDR1 SGHNT, CDR2 YYREEE (reference sequence). With 0 bases removed from V and 3 bases from J, the gap between germline ends came to 9 bases. The CDR3 totals 14 residues. Written as DNA, the CDR3 is TGTGCCAGCAGCTTGGAAGAGTCGGACTATGGCTACACCTTC. Its translation: CASSLEESDYGYTF.

The chain employs TRBV4-1 and TRBJ2-7; possible D gene TRBD1, 6 bases. Trimming removed 3 bases from V and 4 bases from J, with 16 bases in between. CDR1 MGHRA and CDR2 YSYEKL come from the germline V gene. This CDR3 is 15 amino acids long. Here the CDR3 reads CASSQVQGYLYEQYF. DNA of the CDR3: TGCGCCAGCAGCCAGGTACAGGGATATCTTTACGAGCAGTACTTC.

The chain employs TRBV9 and TRBJ2-3; 9 bases map to TRBD1. Germline CDR1 and CDR2: SGDLS and YYNGEE. V shed 3 bases, J shed 6 bases, and the junction held 8 bases outside the gene matches. The CDR3 covers 15 residues. The CDR3 DNA follows: TGTGCCAGCAGCGGGGGACAGGGATATCTGGATACGCAGTATTTT. It codes for CASSGGQGYLDTQYF.

The chain recombines TRBV5-4 with TRBJ1-6; tentative D call: TRBD1 (6 bases). V lost 4 bases to trimming and J lost 8 bases, with 16 bases between them. CDR3 length: 15 amino acids. CDR1 and CDR2 from the germline V gene are SGHNT and YYREEE (reference sequence). The CDR3 loop is CASSISGGRYSPLHF. The CDR3 bases are TGTGCCAGCAGCATTTCCGGGGGGCGTTATTCACCCCTCCACTTT.

The table lists this clone with a count of one. The V and J genes are TRBV6-1 and TRBJ2-5, with D possibly matching TRBD2 (5 bases). CDR3 length: 16 residues. The V end lost 1 base, the J end lost 4 bases, and 16 bases lay between the germline ends. CDR1 is MNHNS, CDR2 SASEGT, per germline. The CDR3 protein is CASSEVPGLGGETQYF. The CDR3 DNA is TGTGCCAGCAGTGAAGTCCCGGGGTTGGGCGGAGAGACCCAGTACTTC.

The chain links TRBV6-5 to TRBJ2-7; weak D call: TRBD2 (6 bases). The CDR3 consists of 12 residues. V lost 6 bases, J lost 6 bases, and 12 bases lay in between. In germline, CDR1 is MNHEY, CDR2 SVGAGI. DNA of the CDR3: TGTGCCAGCAGGTCGCCCGGGGGCGAGCAGTACTTC. Translated, it gives CASRSPGGEQYF.

The chain links TRBV4-1 to TRBJ2-3; 13 bases map to TRBD2. The J segment lost 2 bases and the V segment lost 1 base, leaving 9 bases of the junction unmatched. The CDR3 loop spans 19 amino acids. Looked up from germline, CDR1 is MGHRA and CDR2 is YSYEKL. CDR3 in amino acids: CASSQVARTSGGHTDTQYF. In DNA form, the CDR3 reads TGCGCCAGCAGCCAAGTGGCTAGGACTAGCGGGGGCCACACAGATACGCAGTATTTT.

The genes are TRBV5-1 and TRBJ2-5; 10 positions agree with TRBD2. Germline V lookup: CDR1 SGHRS, CDR2 YFSETQ. Trimming cost V 4 bases and J 4 bases; bases outside gene matches: 13. The CDR3 spans 17 residues. The CDR3 nucleotides read TGCGCCAGCAGCCGTGGTTCTTCTAGCGGGGGTGGAGAGACCCAGTACTTC. It yields the protein CASSRGSSSGGGETQYF.

The V gene is TRBV29-1, the J gene TRBJ2-6; D is ambiguous. This CDR3 has 14 residues. Deletions cut 7 bases from V and 0 bases from J, with 10 bases between. Germline CDR1 reads SQVTM; CDR2 reads ANQGSEA. Written as DNA, the CDR3 is TGCAGCGCCTTAGATAACTCTGGGGCCAACGTCCTGACTTTC. This sequence encodes CSALDNSGANVLTF.

V usage is TRBV7-9 and J usage is TRBJ2-2; 8 positions agree with TRBD1. CDR3 length: 15 residues. Germline lookup yields CDR1 SEHNR and CDR2 FQNEAQ (reference sequence). Trimming at V came to 5 bases and at J to 3 bases, leaving 5 bases not matched to a gene. CDR3 nucleotide sequence: TGTGCCAGCAGCCCAAGGACAGGGCACACCGGGGAGCTGTTTTTT. It is translated as CASSPRTGHTGELFF.

Here the CDR3 reads CASSQRGVGQPQHF. DNA for the CDR3: TGTGCCAGCAGTCAACGGGGGGTCGGCCAGCCCCAGCATTTT. The rearrangement uses TRBV13 and TRBJ1-5, with D maybe TRBD1 (5 bases). This CDR3 region has 14 residues. CDR1 and CDR2 (germline): PRHDT, FYEKMQ (reference sequence). The ends were cut back, 6 bases at V and 7 bases at J, with 16 bases in the middle.

V usage is TRBV5-8 and J usage is TRBJ1-6; D unresolved. V was pared by 0 bases and J by 0 bases, with 10 bases between. The CDR3 has 17 residues. Looked up from germline, CDR1 is SGHTS and CDR2 is YDEGEE. Written as DNA, the CDR3 is TGTGCCAGCAGCTTGGCCGGGATCCCCTCCTATAATTCACCCCTCCACTTT. It codes for CASSLAGIPSYNSPLHF.

The chain uses TRBV5-6 and TRBJ2-3; possibly TRBD1 for D (5 bases). V was trimmed by 0 bases and J by 0 bases, leaving 20 bases between them. Germline V gives CDR1 SGHDT, CDR2 YYEEEE. This CDR3 has 19 amino acids. CDR3 nucleotide sequence: TGTGCCAGCAGCTTGGGTGTACAGACAGATTCCGCCAGCACAGATACGCAGTATTTT. Translated: CASSLGVQTDSASTDTQYF. The variable domain in full, completed from reference TRBV5-6 and TRBJ2-3, reads DAGVTQSPTHLIKTRGQQVTLRCSPKSGHDTVSWYQQALGQGPQFIFQYYEEEERQRGNFPDRFSGHQFPNYSSELNVNALLLGDSALYLCASSLGVQTDSASTDTQYFGPGTRLTVL.

This chain joins TRBV18 and TRBJ1-4, with D uncertain. Germline V lookup: CDR1 KGHSH, CDR2 LQKENI. Between the trimmed V and J ends, which lost 4 bases and 2 bases, there was a span of 11 bases. The CDR3 is 15 amino acids. CDR3 in amino acids: CASSQAGSTNEKLFF. CDR3 nucleotide sequence: TGTGCCAGCTCACAAGCGGGGTCGACTAATGAAAAACTGTTTTTT.

The rearrangement joins TRBV10-3 to TRBJ1-1; D ambiguous. The germline V and J ends were trimmed by 4 bases and 0 bases, with 9 bases remaining between them. Germline V gene sequence: CDR1 ENHRY, CDR2 SYGVKD. CDR3 size: 14 residues. The CDR3 DNA follows: TGTGCCATCAGTGGCGGAGCGATGAACACTGAAGCTTTCTTT. Translation gives CAISGGAMNTEAFF.